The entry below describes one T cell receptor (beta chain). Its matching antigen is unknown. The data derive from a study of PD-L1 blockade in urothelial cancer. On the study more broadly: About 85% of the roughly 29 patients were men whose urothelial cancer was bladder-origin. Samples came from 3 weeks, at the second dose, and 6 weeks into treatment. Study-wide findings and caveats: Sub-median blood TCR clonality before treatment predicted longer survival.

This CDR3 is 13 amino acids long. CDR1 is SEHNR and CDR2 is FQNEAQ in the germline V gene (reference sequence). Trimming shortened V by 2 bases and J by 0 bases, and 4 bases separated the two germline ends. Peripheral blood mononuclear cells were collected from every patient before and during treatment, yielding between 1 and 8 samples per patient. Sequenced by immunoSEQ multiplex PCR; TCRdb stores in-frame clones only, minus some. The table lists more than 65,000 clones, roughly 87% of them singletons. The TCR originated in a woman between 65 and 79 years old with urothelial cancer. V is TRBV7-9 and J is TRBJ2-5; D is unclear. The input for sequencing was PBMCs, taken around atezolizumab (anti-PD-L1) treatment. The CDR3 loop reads CASSLYDQETQYF. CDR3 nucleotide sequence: TGTGCCAGCAGCTTATATGACCAAGAGACCCAGTACTTC.